This TCR beta chain was obtained from a study of PD-1 blockade in classical Hodgkin lymphoma (dated by TCRdb to 2020 to 2021). Describing the broader study: Nivolumab dosing was 3 mg/kg intravenously every 2 weeks, continuing until either disease progression or unacceptable toxicity. The study used TCR beta sequencing and CyTOF to define a peripheral blood immune signature of response to PD-1 blockade in classical Hodgkin lymphoma. General findings and caveats noted by the study authors: Diversity was lower in patients who began nivolumab less than 1 year after ASCT, so these patients were left out of later analyses to avoid confounding by immune reconstitution. Baseline TCR diversity was reported to be lower in newly diagnosed patients than in healthy donors and to be lower still in relapsed/refractory patients. A significant rise by C4D1 was seen in CD4+ but not CD8+ TCR diversity (p=0.0027 vs p=0.16), with the rise being most apparent in complete responders (p=0.02). The study was limited to a single clinical trial cohort, and causes of repertoire differences, possibly disease activity or prior therapy, remained undefined. Trial patients achieving complete response had baseline diversity similar to newly diagnosed patients, whereas partial responders and progressors had significantly lower diversity.

The Qiagen DNeasy kit was used to extract genomic DNA both from unsorted PBMCs and from the negatively selected CD4+ and CD8+ fractions. Amplification of TCR beta CDR3 regions was done by immunoSEQ multiplex PCR with primers that anneal to V and J segments. Amplification bias was minimized using a synthetic immune receptor repertoire, and residual bias was removed computationally after sequencing. Concerning the study's data processing: Custom Python scripts were used to quantify repertoire diversity as the Shannon entropy index. The unsorted, CD4+ and CD8+ repertoires were each analyzed separately, with the exception of combined analyses, where CD4+ and CD8+ sequences were merged in silico. A clone counted as expanded when the clone's frequency after treatment rose at least 2-fold relative to C1D1, and clones undetected at baseline were given a pseudocount of 0.5. Singleton clones were defined as clones with 0 or 1 copy at C1D1, and non-singleton clones were defined as clones with 2 or more copies. Clones expanded in unsorted samples were assigned a CD4+, CD8+ or unknown annotation through matching of protein sequences in sorted samples from the same patient. Wilcoxon tests on paired samples were used to test diversity changes from C1D1 to C4D1. TCRdb retrieved this table from immuneACCESS and kept in-frame rearrangements only. Not all clones are present; in checked studies, unresolved V genes account for under half, and no reason is known for the remainder. The V and J calls and clone size are taken from that table; D and trimming were inferred from the DNA. This sample is represented by some 46,000 clones; around 80% of them were singletons. The biggest ten clones account for around 20% of the sample.

Taken from cysteine to phenylalanine, the CDR3 has 13 residues. Of the read, only the CDR3 DNA is kept; its 39 bases are in frame from base 1. Relative to germline, V is 0 bases shorter and J is 8 bases shorter, with 9 bases between their ends. The germline V gene encodes CDR1 MGHRA and CDR2 YSYEKL. Reading the label with the study, this specimen's time point is: cycle 2 day 1 (C2D1) of nivolumab. Every trial patient had relapsed after autologous stem cell transplantation, and cohorts A, B and C differed in prior brentuximab vedotin exposure. The trial cohort included 50 to 70 patients with relapsed/refractory classical Hodgkin lymphoma, and each patient had a best overall response of complete response, partial response or progressive disease. In the multi-cohort phase II CheckMate 205 trial, trial patients received single-agent nivolumab. An independent review committee assessed best overall response by applying the 2007 International Working Group response criteria. PBMCs from the trial were collected at three points: immediately before nivolumab initiation (C1D1), and during therapy at cycle 2 day 1 and cycle 4 day 1. Peripheral blood was collected in 8 mL Vacutainer Cell Preparation Tubes, from which PBMCs were isolated by centrifugation and then cryopreserved.

Worth noting for this clone: Its binding antigen is unknown. The input lacks base qualities; no much larger clone sits a single base away.

The sample in question was peripheral blood mononuclear cells (PBMCs), obtained before the second cycle of nivolumab. This clonotype was sampled from a human donor with classical Hodgkin lymphoma. Rearrangement joined TRBV4-1 to TRBJ2-3, with the D gene too uncertain to name. The encoded CDR3 is CASSQDRPGTQYF. The sequence in DNA is TGCGCCAGCAGCCAAGATCGGCCAGGTACGCAGTATTTT.